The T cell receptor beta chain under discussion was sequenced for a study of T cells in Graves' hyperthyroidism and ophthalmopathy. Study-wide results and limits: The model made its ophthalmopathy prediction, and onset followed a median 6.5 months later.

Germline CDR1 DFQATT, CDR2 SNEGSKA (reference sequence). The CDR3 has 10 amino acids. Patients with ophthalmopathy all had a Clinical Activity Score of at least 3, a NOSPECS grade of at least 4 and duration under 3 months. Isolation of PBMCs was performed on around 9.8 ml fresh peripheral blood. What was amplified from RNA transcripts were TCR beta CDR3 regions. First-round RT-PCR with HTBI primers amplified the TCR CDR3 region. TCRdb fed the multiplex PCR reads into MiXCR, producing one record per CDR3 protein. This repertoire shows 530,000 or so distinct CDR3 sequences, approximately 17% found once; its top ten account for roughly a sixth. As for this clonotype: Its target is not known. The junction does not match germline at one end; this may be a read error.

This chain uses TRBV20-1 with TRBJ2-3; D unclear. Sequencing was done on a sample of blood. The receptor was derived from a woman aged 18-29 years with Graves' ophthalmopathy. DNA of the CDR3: TGCAGTGTAATGTCAGAAACGCAGTATTTT. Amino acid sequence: CSVMSETQYF.